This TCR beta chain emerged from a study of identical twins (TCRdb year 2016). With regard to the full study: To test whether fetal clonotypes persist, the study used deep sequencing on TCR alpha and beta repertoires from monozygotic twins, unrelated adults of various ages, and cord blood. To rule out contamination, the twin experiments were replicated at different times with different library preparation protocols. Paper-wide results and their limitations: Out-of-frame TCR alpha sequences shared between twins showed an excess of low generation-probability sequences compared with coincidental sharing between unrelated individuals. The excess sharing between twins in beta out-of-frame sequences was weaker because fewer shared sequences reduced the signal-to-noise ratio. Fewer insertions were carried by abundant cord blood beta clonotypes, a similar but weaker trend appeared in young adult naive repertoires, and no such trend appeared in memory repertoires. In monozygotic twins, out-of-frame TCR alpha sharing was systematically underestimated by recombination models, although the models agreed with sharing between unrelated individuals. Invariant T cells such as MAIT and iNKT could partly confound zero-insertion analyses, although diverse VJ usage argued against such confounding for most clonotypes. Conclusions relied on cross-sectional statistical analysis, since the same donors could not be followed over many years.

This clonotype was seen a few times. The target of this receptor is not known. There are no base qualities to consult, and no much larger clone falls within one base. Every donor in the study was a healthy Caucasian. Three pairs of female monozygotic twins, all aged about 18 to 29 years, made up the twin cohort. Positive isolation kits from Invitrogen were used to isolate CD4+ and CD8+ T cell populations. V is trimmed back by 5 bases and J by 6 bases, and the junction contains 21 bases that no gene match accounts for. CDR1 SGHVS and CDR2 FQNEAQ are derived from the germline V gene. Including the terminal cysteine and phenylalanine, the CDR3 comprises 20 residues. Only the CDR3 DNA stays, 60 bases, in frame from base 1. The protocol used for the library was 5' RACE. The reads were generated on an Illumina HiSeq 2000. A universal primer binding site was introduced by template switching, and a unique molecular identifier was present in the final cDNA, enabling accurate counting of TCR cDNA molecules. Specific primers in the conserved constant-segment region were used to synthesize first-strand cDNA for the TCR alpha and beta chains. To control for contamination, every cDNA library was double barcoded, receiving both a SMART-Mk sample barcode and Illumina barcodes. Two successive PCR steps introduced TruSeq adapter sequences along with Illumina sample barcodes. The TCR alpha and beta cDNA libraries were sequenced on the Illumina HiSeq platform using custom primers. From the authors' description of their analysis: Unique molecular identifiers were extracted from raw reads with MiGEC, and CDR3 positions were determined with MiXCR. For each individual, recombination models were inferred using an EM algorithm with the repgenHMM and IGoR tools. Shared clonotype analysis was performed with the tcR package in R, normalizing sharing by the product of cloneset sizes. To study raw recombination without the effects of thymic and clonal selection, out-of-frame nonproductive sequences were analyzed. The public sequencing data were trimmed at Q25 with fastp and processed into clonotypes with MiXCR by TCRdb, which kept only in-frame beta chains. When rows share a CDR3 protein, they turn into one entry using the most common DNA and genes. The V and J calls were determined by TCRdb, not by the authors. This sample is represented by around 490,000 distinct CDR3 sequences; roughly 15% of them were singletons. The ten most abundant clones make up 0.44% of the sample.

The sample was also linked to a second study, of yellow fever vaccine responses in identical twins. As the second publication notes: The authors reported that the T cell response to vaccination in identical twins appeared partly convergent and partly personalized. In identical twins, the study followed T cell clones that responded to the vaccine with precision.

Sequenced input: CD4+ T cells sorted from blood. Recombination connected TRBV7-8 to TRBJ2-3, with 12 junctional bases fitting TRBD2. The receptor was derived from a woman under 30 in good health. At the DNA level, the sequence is TGTGCCAGCAGCCCCATTATCCGGCTAGCGGGAGGGAGGGGTTTGGATACGCAGTATTTT. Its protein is CASSPIIRLAGGRGLDTQYF. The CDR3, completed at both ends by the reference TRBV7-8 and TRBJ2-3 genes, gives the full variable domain GAGVSQSPRYKVAKRGQDVALRCDPISGHVSLFWYQQALGQGPEFLTYFQNEAQLDKSGLPSDRFFAERPEGSVSTLKIQRTQQEDSAVYLCASSPIIRLAGGRGLDTQYFGPGTRLTVL.